These 18 T cell receptor beta chains came from one sample sequenced in a study of blood T cell repertoires in COVID-19. Generated by immunoSEQ multiplex PCR, the TCRdb table keeps only in-frame clones and is missing some. The sample shows about 180,000 clones, around 88% of them seen only once. The specimen sequenced was PBMCs or T cells enriched from blood (not recorded which). Receptors were obtained from a woman in her twenties or thirties who had recovered from COVID-19.

The chain combines TRBV2 with TRBJ1-2, with D possibly TRBD1 on 5 matching bases. Trimming stripped 7 bases from V and 7 bases from J, with 13 bases between. Germline values: CDR1 SNHLY, CDR2 FYNNEI. CDR3 length equals 12 residues. The CDR3 protein is CASTEQGTGYTF. The CDR3 nucleotides are TGTGCCAGCACTGAGCAGGGAACTGGCTACACCTTC. Full variable domain (missing parts from reference TRBV2 and TRBJ1-2): EPEVTQTPSHQVTQMGQEVILRCVPISNHLYFYWYRQILGQKVEFLVSFYNNEISEKSEIFDDQFSVERPDGSNFTLKIRSTKLEDSAMYFCASTEQGTGYTFGSGTRLTVV.

The chain recombines TRBV6-4 with TRBJ2-5; no clear D. Germline V gene data show CDR1 as MRHNA and CDR2 as SNTAGT. Trimming took off 3 bases at V and 1 base at J, with 21 bases between the two ends. The CDR3 spans 18 residues. The CDR3 protein is CASSDPLYPTFSQETQYF. CDR3 coding DNA: TGTGCCAGCAGTGATCCCCTCTACCCGACTTTTTCCCAAGAGACCCAGTACTTC.

V usage is TRBV6-2 or TRBV6-3 and J usage is TRBJ1-5; a weak D match, TRBD1 (5 bases). The CDR3 loop spans 14 amino acids. The germline V gene has CDR1 MNHEY and CDR2 SVGEGT. Trimming stripped 5 bases from V and 4 bases from J, with 12 bases between. Written as DNA, the CDR3 is TGTGCCAGCAGTCGGACAAGTCAAAATCAGCCCCAGCATTTT. Protein: CASSRTSQNQPQHF.

The chain recombines TRBV5-1 with TRBJ2-2; a weak D match, TRBD1 (5 bases). The CDR3 has 16 residues. V dropped 1 base and J dropped 6 bases, with 16 bases sitting between them. From germline, CDR1 is SGHRS and CDR2 YFSETQ. The chain's CDR3 is CASSLIGERLAGELFF. For the CDR3, the DNA is TGCGCCAGCAGCTTGATAGGGGAAAGATTAGCCGGGGAGCTGTTTTTT.

This chain links TRBV11-3 with TRBJ2-1; possibly TRBD2 for D (5 bases). V was shortened by 0 bases and J by 10 bases, with 13 bases between the two germline ends. Germline CDR1 reads SGHNT; CDR2 reads YENEEA. The CDR3 length is 14 residues. In nucleotides, the CDR3 is TGTGCCAGCAGCTTAGATCCGTCTAGCCGGGAGCAGTTCTTC. Translation gives CASSLDPSSREQFF.

This chain connects TRBV7-2 to TRBJ2-7; 8 nucleotides agree with TRBD2. CDR3 size: 16 residues. Germline V gene sequence: CDR1 SGHTA, CDR2 FQGNSA. The trim removed 2 bases at V and 1 base at J, leaving 7 bases unmatched. The CDR3 loop is CASSLSGGRSSYEQYF. In nucleotides, the CDR3 is TGTGCCAGCAGCTTATCTGGCGGGAGGTCTTCCTACGAGCAGTACTTC.

V is TRBV10-3 and J is TRBJ1-1; 9 nucleotides agree with TRBD1. The CDR3 is made up of 15 amino acids. Germline-derived CDR1 and CDR2 are ENHRY and SYGVKD. V lost 4 bases, J lost 8 bases, and 11 bases stayed unmatched. The CDR3 is CAISGRAGQGTEAFF. CDR3 in DNA: TGTGCCATCAGTGGCCGCGCGGGACAGGGCACCGAAGCTTTCTTT.

V gene TRBV6-1 combines with J gene TRBJ1-2, with D maybe TRBD1 (6 bases). CDR3 length: 15 amino acids. Per the germline V gene, CDR1 is MNHNS and CDR2 is SASEGT. With 3 bases removed from V and 7 bases from J, the gap between germline ends came to 18 bases. The CDR3 nucleotides read TGTGCCAGCAGTGACCGGACGGACAGACGTGGTGGCTACACCTTC. The encoded protein is CASSDRTDRRGGYTF.

This chain links TRBV19 with TRBJ1-4, with 9 bases aligning to TRBD1. The CDR3 contains 14 residues. Per germline, CDR1 LNHDA and CDR2 SQIVND (reference sequence). Trimming at V came to 8 bases and at J to 7 bases, leaving 8 bases not matched to a gene. In nucleotides, the CDR3 is TGTGCCAGTGGACCGGGACAGGGCAGTGAAAAACTGTTTTTT. Amino acids: CASGPGQGSEKLFF.

Only one count was recorded for this clone. The chain couples TRBV2 to TRBJ1-2; 8 nucleotides line up with TRBD1. V shed 3 bases and J 4 bases; nucleotides not matched to a gene: 4. Germline V gene sequence: CDR1 SNHLY, CDR2 FYNNEI. The CDR3 has 14 amino acids. CDR3 nucleotide sequence: TGTGCCAGCAGTGATCCCGGGACAGGCTATGGCTACACCTTC. Its protein product is CASSDPGTGYGYTF. Full variable domain (missing parts from reference TRBV2 and TRBJ1-2): EPEVTQTPSHQVTQMGQEVILRCVPISNHLYFYWYRQILGQKVEFLVSFYNNEISEKSEIFDDQFSVERPDGSNFTLKIRSTKLEDSAMYFCASSDPGTGYGYTFGSGTRLTVV.

The J gene is TRBJ1-2, the V gene TRBV5-1; D gene ambiguous. V lost 0 bases to trimming and J lost 2 bases, with 11 bases between them. The CDR3 has 15 amino acids. Germline values: CDR1 SGHRS, CDR2 YFSETQ. CDR3 loop: CASSLVAGSNYGYTF. For the CDR3, the DNA is TGCGCCAGCAGCTTGGTTGCGGGATCAAACTATGGCTACACCTTC.

This clone occurred once. The J gene is TRBJ1-5, the V gene TRBV30, with 7 nucleotides matching TRBD1. This CDR3 comprises 14 residues. Looked up from germline, CDR1 is GTSNPN and CDR2 is SVGIG (reference sequence). The J segment lost 4 bases and the V segment lost 5 bases, leaving 8 bases of the junction unmatched. The CDR3 protein is CAWASRTGNQPQHF. CDR3 nucleotide sequence: TGTGCCTGGGCCTCTCGGACAGGAAATCAGCCCCAGCATTTT.

This clone was seen a single time. The DNA for the CDR3 is TGTGCCAGCAGCCAAGTGGCGGGATCCCTCCTGTGGGATTCAGAGACCCAGTACTTC. It encodes CASSQVAGSLLWDSETQYF. The rearrangement joins TRBV3-1 (or the pseudogene TRBV3-2) to TRBJ2-5, with D possibly matching TRBD2 (6 bases). Germline V CDR1 and CDR2: LGHDT, YNNKEL (reference sequence). The CDR3 consists of 19 residues. V lost 1 base and J lost 4, with 25 bases in between.

The chain employs TRBV4-1 and TRBJ2-7; 7 nucleotides match TRBD1. The J segment lost 4 bases and the V segment lost 1 base, leaving 1 base of the junction unmatched. Germline lookup yields CDR1 MGHRA and CDR2 YSYEKL. The CDR3 consists of 13 residues. Here the CDR3 reads CASSQVDRYEQYF. In nucleotides, the CDR3 is TGCGCCAGCAGCCAAGTGGACAGGTACGAGCAGTACTTC.

V gene TRBV20-1 combines with J gene TRBJ1-1, with no clear D. Germline loops: CDR1 DFQATT, CDR2 SNEGSKA (reference sequence). This CDR3 spans 10 amino acids. V shed 6 bases and J shed 7 bases, with 9 bases lying between them. Written as DNA, the CDR3 is TGCAGTGCGGGAGAACATGAAGCTTTCTTT. It specifies CSAGEHEAFF.

The chain couples TRBV27 to TRBJ1-2; D may be TRBD1 (5 bases). CDR1 and CDR2 from the germline V gene are MNHEY and SMNVEV (reference sequence). The CDR3 contains 16 residues. V was clipped by 6 bases and J by 2 bases, with 19 bases between them. As DNA, the CDR3 is TGTGCCAGCAGCATAGACCCGGGGGACTGGAACTATGGCTACACCTTC. Translated, it gives CASSIDPGDWNYGYTF.

The chain couples TRBV11-2 to TRBJ2-3; D unclear. The CDR3 loop spans 14 amino acids. Trimming pared 3 bases from V and 0 bases from J, leaving 7 bases between. Germline CDR1 and CDR2: SGHAT and FQNNGV. CDR3 region: CASSFGGSTDTQYF. CDR3 DNA sequence: TGTGCCAGCAGCTTTGGCGGAAGCACAGATACGCAGTATTTT.

The rearrangement uses TRBV12-3 or TRBV12-4 and TRBJ2-7; TRBD1 might be the D (6 bases). This CDR3 spans 12 amino acids. V lost 5 bases, J lost 4 bases, and 9 bases lay in between. CDR3 sequence reads: CASSPTGYEQYF. CDR3 nucleotide sequence: TGTGCCAGCAGTCCGACAGGTTACGAGCAGTACTTC.